Listed below are T cell receptor beta chains from one sample, sequenced in a study of blood T cell repertoires in COVID-19. Only in-frame clones appear in the TCRdb table, and some are missing; sequencing was by immunoSEQ multiplex PCR. Of under 150,000 clones in the sample, over 70% were seen once. Sequenced material: peripheral blood. The receptors derive from a man at least 80 years old with acute or convalescent COVID-19. Both conserved end residues are part of each CDR3. D genes are given only for firm matches. Rows give clone size only sometimes, using once, few, many, or a class for an expanded clone.

TRBV5-1	TRBJ1-6	-	-	TGCGCCAGCAGTTCCCAGGGCCTCTCCTATAATTCACCCCTCCACTTT	CASSSQGLSYNSPLHF
TRBV18	TRBJ1-5	-	-	TGTGCCAGCTCACCCAACAGAAATCAGCCCCAGCATTTT	CASSPNRNQPQHF
TRBV6-5	TRBJ1-1	TRBD1	-	TGTGCCAGCAGTTACTCGGGACAGGGGGCTCGCGCTGAAGCTTTCTTT	CASSYSGQGARAEAFF
TRBV6-5	TRBJ1-4	-	-	TGTGCCAGCAGTCGGACAGCAACTAATGAAAAACTGTTTTTT	CASSRTATNEKLFF
TRBV2	TRBJ1-2	-	once	TGTGCCAGCAGGGGGCAGGAAAACTATGGCTACACCTTC	CASRGQENYGYTF
TRBV6-5	TRBJ1-2	TRBD1	-	TGTGCCAGCAGTTTTCGGACAGGGGGCGGCGGCTACACCTTC	CASSFRTGGGGYTF
TRBV29-1	TRBJ2-7	-	-	TGCAGCGTTGAAAGCCCGGCCTACGAGCAGTACTTC	CSVESPAYEQYF
TRBV6-5	TRBJ1-6	TRBD1	-	TGTGCCAGCAGAGAGACAGGGAATTCACCCCTCCACTTT	CASRETGNSPLHF
TRBV28	TRBJ1-1	TRBD1	-	TGTGCCAGCAGTTCGACAGGGAAGCGCACTGAAGCTTTCTTT	CASSSTGKRTEAFF
TRBV5-1	TRBJ2-7	TRBD2	few	TGCGCCAGCAGCGGGGGGGCCTACGAGCAGTACTTC	CASSGGAYEQYF
TRBV29-1	TRBJ2-1	-	-	TGCAGCGGGGGGGGACAGTACAATGAGCAGTTCTTC	CSGGGQYNEQFF
TRBV18	TRBJ2-1	-	few	TGTGCCAGCTCACCAGGTTCTAAAGCCTACAATGAGCAGTTCTTC	CASSPGSKAYNEQFF
TRBV5-1	TRBJ2-1	TRBD2	-	TGCGCCAGCAGCCCGGGAGGGGCCTCATACAATGAGCAGTTCTTC	CASSPGGASYNEQFF
TRBV5-4	TRBJ1-2	-	-	TGTGCCAGCAGCAAGGACACCGCGAATAACTATGGCTACACCTTC	CASSKDTANNYGYTF
TRBV19	TRBJ2-4	-	few	TGTGCCAGTAGTATCGAGGGCCCCCAAAACATTCAGTACTTC	CASSIEGPQNIQYF
TRBV6-6	TRBJ2-7	TRBD2	-	TGTGCCAGCAGGGAGTTGGGGGGGTACGAGCAGTACTTC	CASRELGGYEQYF
TRBV19	TRBJ2-6	TRBD1	-	TGTGCCAGTGAGGGACAGGTTGGCGCTGGGGCCAACGTCCTGACTTTC	CASEGQVGAGANVLTF
TRBV5-6	TRBJ2-5	-	-	TGTGCCAGCAGCCCCGGAGGCAAAACCGGAATGGAGACCCAGTACTTC	CASSPGGKTGMETQYF
TRBV6-2/TRBV6-3	TRBJ1-1	-	-	TGTGCCAGCAGTTACGAGAAGGGATACAGGACTGAAGCTTTCTTT	CASSYEKGYRTEAFF
TRBV5-1	TRBJ2-5	TRBD1	-	TGCGCCAGCATGAGGACAGGGGGATTCCAAGAGACCCAGTACTTC	CASMRTGGFQETQYF
TRBV9	TRBJ1-3	-	-	TGTGCCAGCAGGGCAGGGGTTTTCTCTGGAAACACCATATATTTT	CASRAGVFSGNTIYF
TRBV5-1	TRBJ2-1	TRBD2	-	TGCGCCAGCAGCCTTGCAACTAGCGGGGACATCTACAATGAGCAGTTCTTC	CASSLATSGDIYNEQFF
TRBV19	TRBJ2-2	TRBD1	-	TGTGCCAGTAGTACGCCTCCGGGACAGGGGTGGACCGGGGAGCTGTTTTTT	CASSTPPGQGWTGELFF
TRBV5-6	TRBJ2-3	TRBD1	-	TGTGCCAGCAGCTTGGTCGCGGGACAGGGGCGGACAGATACGCAGTATTTT	CASSLVAGQGRTDTQYF
TRBV19	TRBJ2-5	TRBD1	-	TGTGCCAGTAGACCGGGACAGCAAGAGACCCAGTACTTC	CASRPGQQETQYF
TRBV2	TRBJ2-7	TRBD1	-	TGTGCCAGCAGTCTCGAGGGACAGGGCCACGAGCAGTACTTC	CASSLEGQGHEQYF
TRBV7-9	TRBJ2-5	TRBD1	once	TGTGCCAGCAGCTTGAGGACAGGGCGAGAGACCCAGTACTTC	CASSLRTGRETQYF
TRBV19	TRBJ1-3	-	once	TGTGCCAGTAGTCCTCACCTCCGGACAGTTGGAAACACCATATATTTT	CASSPHLRTVGNTIYF